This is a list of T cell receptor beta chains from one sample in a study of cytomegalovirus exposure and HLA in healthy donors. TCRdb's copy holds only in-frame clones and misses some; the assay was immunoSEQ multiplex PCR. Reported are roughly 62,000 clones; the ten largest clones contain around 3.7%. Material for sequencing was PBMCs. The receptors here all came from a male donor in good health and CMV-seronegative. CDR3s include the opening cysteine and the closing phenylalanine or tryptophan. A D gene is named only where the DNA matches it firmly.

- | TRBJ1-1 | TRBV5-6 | CASSLVGRESKAFF | TGTGCCAGCAGCTTGGTAGGGAGGGAGAGTAAAGCTTTCTTT
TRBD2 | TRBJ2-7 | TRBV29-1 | CSGLGAAGLVYEQYF | TGCAGCGGGCTTGGAGCAGCGGGGCTGGTCTACGAGCAGTACTTC
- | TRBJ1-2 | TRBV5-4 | CASSPDQGVGGYTF | TGTGCCAGCAGCCCGGACCAGGGTGTGGGGGGCTACACCTTC
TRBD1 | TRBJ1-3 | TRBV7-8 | CASSFNSPQGAGGNTIYF | TGTGCCAGCAGCTTTAATTCCCCACAGGGGGCGGGCGGAAACACCATATATTTT
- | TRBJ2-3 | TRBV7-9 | CASQTGGGVDTQYF | TGTGCCAGCCAAACGGGAGGGGGCGTGGATACGCAGTATTTT
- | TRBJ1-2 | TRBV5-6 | CASSPRGVLYGYTF | TGTGCCAGCAGCCCCAGGGGAGTTCTCTATGGCTACACCTTC
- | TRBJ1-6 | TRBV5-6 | CASSLRSRGYNSPLHF | TGTGCCAGCAGCTTGAGATCACGGGGGTATAATTCACCCCTCCACTTT
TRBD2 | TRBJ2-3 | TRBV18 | CASSGTSSDTQYF | TGTGCCAGCTCCGGGACTAGCTCCGATACGCAGTATTTT
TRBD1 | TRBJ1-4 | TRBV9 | CASSATGTSEKLFF | TGTGCCAGCAGCGCGACAGGGACGAGTGAAAAACTGTTTTTT
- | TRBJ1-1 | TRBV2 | CASSGQSGGTEAFF | TGTGCCAGCAGTGGACAGTCCGGTGGCACTGAAGCTTTCTTT
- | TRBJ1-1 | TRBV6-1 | CASSGDRSEAFF | TGTGCCAGCAGTGGAGACAGGAGTGAAGCTTTCTTT
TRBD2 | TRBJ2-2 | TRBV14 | CASSQDRGLARTGELFF | TGTGCCAGCAGCCAAGATAGGGGACTAGCGAGGACCGGGGAGCTGTTTTTT
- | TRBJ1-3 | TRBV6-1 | CAILAGAGNTIYF | TGTGCCATCCTTGCGGGGGCTGGAAACACCATATATTTT
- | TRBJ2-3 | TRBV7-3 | CASSLMAGVGDTQYF | TGTGCCAGCAGCTTAATGGCAGGGGTCGGCGATACGCAGTATTTT
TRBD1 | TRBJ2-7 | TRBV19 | CASRPDRDAYEQYF | TGTGCCAGTAGGCCTGACAGGGACGCCTACGAGCAGTACTTC
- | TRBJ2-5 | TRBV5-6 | CASSAWRAGRKTQYF | TGTGCCAGCAGCGCATGGAGGGCAGGGAGGAAGACCCAGTACTTC
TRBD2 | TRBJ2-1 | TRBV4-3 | CASSQTSGSSYEQFF | TGCGCCAGCAGCCAGACTAGCGGGAGTAGTTATGAGCAGTTCTTC
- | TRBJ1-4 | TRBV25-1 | CASSQAIGGEKLFF | TGTGCCAGCAGCCAGGCCATTGGGGGGGAAAAACTGTTTTTT
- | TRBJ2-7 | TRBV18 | CASSPGTAYEQYF | TGTGCCAGCTCACCAGGCACAGCCTACGAGCAGTACTTC
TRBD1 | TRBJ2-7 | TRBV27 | CASSPGQESVHEQYF | TGTGCCAGCAGTCCGGGACAGGAGTCCGTCCACGAGCAGTACTTC
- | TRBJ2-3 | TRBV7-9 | CASSSGRLGTDTQYF | TGTGCCAGCAGCTCCGGGAGATTGGGAACAGATACGCAGTATTTT
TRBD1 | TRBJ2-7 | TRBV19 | CASRRQGANEQYF | TGTGCCAGCAGGAGGCAGGGGGCAAACGAGCAGTACTTC
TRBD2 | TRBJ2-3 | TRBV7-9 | CASSPPAGGLDTQYF | TGTGCCAGCAGCCCTCCCGCGGGGGGGTTAGATACGCAGTATTTT
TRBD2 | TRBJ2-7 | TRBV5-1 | CASSLDTSGGVYEQYF | TGCGCCAGCAGCTTGGACACTAGCGGGGGGGTGTACGAGCAGTACTTC
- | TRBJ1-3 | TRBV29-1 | CSVLGQGDGNTIYF | TGCAGCGTCCTCGGCCAGGGTGACGGAAACACCATATATTTT
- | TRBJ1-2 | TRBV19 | CASSPLVAGLNQGYGYTF | TGTGCCAGTAGCCCGCTAGTGGCAGGACTTAATCAAGGCTATGGCTACACCTTC
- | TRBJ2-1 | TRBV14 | CASSQVGYQMGGEQFF | TGTGCCAGCAGCCAAGTTGGGTACCAAATGGGGGGTGAGCAGTTCTTC
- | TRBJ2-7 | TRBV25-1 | CASSESSGEQYF | TGTGCCAGCAGTGAATCGAGTGGCGAGCAGTACTTC
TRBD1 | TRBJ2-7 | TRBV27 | CASSKTGAGYYEQYF | TGTGCCAGCAGTAAGACAGGGGCCGGCTACTACGAGCAGTACTTC
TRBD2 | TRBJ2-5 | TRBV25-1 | CASSEPTSGAETQYF | TGTGCCAGCAGTGAACCTACTAGCGGGGCGGAGACCCAGTACTTC
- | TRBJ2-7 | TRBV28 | CASTPQGAGGRSSYEQYF | TGTGCCAGCACTCCCCAGGGGGCGGGGGGGAGGAGCTCCTACGAGCAGTACTTC
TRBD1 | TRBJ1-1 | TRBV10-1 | CASSGTGAHGGEAFF | TGCGCCAGCAGCGGGACAGGGGCCCACGGGGGTGAAGCTTTCTTT
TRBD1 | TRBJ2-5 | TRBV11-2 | CASSLSRGETQYF | TGTGCCAGCAGCTTAAGCAGGGGGGAGACCCAGTACTTC
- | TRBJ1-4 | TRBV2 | CASSDGGGEKLFF | TGTGCCAGCAGTGATGGGGGGGGCGAAAAACTGTTTTTT
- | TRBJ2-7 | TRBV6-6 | CASSYSNPTYEQYF | TGTGCCAGCAGTTACTCGAATCCCACTTACGAGCAGTACTTC
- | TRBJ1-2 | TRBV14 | CASSQGRAYGYTF | TGTGCCAGCAGCCAAGGGAGGGCCTATGGCTACACCTTC
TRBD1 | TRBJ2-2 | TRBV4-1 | CASRRGQGGTGELFF | TGCGCCAGCAGGAGGGGACAGGGAGGGACCGGGGAGCTGTTTTTT
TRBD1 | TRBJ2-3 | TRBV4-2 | CASQGGTDTQYF | TGTGCCTCTCAGGGGGGCACAGATACGCAGTATTTT
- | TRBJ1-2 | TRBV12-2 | CASRSVTAAYGYTF | TGTGCAAGTCGCTCCGTGACAGCCGCCTATGGCTACACCTTC
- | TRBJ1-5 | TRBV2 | CASSFRDTRNQPQHF | TGTGCCAGCAGCTTCCGGGACACCCGCAATCAGCCCCAGCATTTT
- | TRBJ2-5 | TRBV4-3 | CASSQEWGWEQYF | TGCGCCAGCAGCCAAGAATGGGGATGGGAGCAGTACTTC